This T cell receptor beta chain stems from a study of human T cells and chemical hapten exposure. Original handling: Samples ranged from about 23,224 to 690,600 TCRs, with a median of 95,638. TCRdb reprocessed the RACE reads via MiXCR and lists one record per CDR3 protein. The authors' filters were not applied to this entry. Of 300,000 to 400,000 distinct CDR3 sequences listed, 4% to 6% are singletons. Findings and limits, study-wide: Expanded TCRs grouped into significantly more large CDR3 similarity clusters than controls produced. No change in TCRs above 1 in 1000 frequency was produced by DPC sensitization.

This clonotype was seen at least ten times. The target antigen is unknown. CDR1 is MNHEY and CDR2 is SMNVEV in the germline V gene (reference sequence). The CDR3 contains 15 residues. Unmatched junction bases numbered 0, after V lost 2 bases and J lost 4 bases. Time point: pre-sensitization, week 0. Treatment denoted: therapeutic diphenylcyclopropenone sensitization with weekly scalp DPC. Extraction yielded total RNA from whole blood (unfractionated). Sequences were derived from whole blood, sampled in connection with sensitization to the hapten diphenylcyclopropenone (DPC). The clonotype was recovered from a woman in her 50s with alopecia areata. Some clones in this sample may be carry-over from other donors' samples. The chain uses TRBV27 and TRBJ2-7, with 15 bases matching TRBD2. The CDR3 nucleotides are TGTGCCAGCAGTTTAGGGACTAGCGGGAGGTACGAGCAGTACTTC. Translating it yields CASSLGTSGRYEQYF.